Below are 17 T cell receptor beta chains sequenced from a single sample in a study of T cell repertoires in cytomegalovirus infection. TCRdb reanalysed the reads using MiXCR and keeps one entry per CDR3 protein. The table lists 60,000 to 75,000 distinct CDR3 sequences, around 30% of them singletons. What these receptors recognize is not known. Material: CD8+ T cells from cultured PBMCs, obtained from culture after CMV antigen stimulation. The receptor set was obtained from a human donor in good health (CMV status not recorded). Some clones in this sample may be carry-over from other donors' samples.

This clonotype was detected a few times. The V call is TRBV5-6, the J call TRBJ2-6; D is unclear. V lost 0 bases and J 12 bases, leaving 4 bases between the germline ends. The CDR3 totals 11 residues. Germline V CDR1 and CDR2: SGHDT, YYEEEE. CDR3 in DNA: TGTGCCAGCAGCTTGGAGGGCGTCCTGACTTTC. It translates to CASSLEGVLTF.

This clonotype appeared many times. The CDR3 protein is CASSQEGRGSNEQYF. The CDR3 DNA sequence: TGCGCCAGCAGCCAAGAAGGCAGGGGGTCGAACGAGCAGTACTTC. The V gene is TRBV4-1, the J gene TRBJ2-7, with 7 bases lining up with TRBD1. Germline lookup yields CDR1 MGHRA and CDR2 YSYEKL. The ends lost 0 bases at V and 5 bases at J; junction bases unmatched: 7. The CDR3 consists of 15 residues.

This clonotype was observed at least ten times. In nucleotides, the CDR3 is TGCAGCGTTCCACCTTCTGGGGGGTGGACGGAGACCCAGTACTTC. Amino acids: CSVPPSGGWTETQYF. The V and J genes are TRBV29-1 and TRBJ2-5; tentative D call: TRBD2 (6 bases). Germline-derived CDR1 and CDR2 are SQVTM and ANQGSEA. Trimming pared 5 bases from V and 5 bases from J, leaving 21 bases between. The CDR3 runs to 15 residues.

The chain is built from TRBV23-1 and TRBJ2-2; perhaps TRBD2 as D (6 bases). TRBV23-1 is treated as an ORF (open reading frame) with a function not yet certain. This CDR3 region has 15 residues. V was clipped by 7 bases and J by 3 bases, with 15 bases between them. CDR3 nucleotide sequence: TGCGCCAGCACCCAAGGCAGGGAGGACACCGGGGAGCTGTTTTTT. Protein product: CASTQGREDTGELFF.

Note on this clonotype: Possible read error: a much larger clone is one base away. The gene calls are TRBV28 and TRBJ1-1; no firm D call. The CDR3 is 15 residues long. CDR1 is MDHEN, CDR2 SYDVKM, per germline. Trimming left V 2 bases short and J 6 bases short, with 16 bases between. The CDR3 spells CASSLMTAGVAEAFF. CDR3 in DNA: TGTGCCAGCAGTTTAATGACGGCCGGGGTCGCTGAAGCTTTCTTT.

The chain has TRBV4-3 and TRBJ1-4; unclear D gene. The V gene's germline CDR1 is LGHNA and CDR2 YSLEER. The CDR3 totals 14 residues. Trimming removed 3 bases from V and 8 bases from J, with 13 bases in between. The chain's CDR3 is CASSQDLSEEKLFF. The CDR3 nucleotides read TGCGCCAGCAGCCAGGACCTATCGGAAGAAAAACTGTTTTTT.

The V and J genes are TRBV10-3 and TRBJ2-7; 7 bases map to TRBD2. With 7 bases clipped from V and 0 bases from J, the junction kept 6 bases outside the gene matches. Germline V gives CDR1 ENHRY, CDR2 SYGVKD. The CDR3 covers 14 residues. This chain's CDR3 is CAITPSGSSYEQYF. CDR3 in DNA: TGTGCCATCACGCCTAGCGGTAGCTCCTACGAGCAGTACTTC.

This clonotype was found a few times. The chain employs TRBV6-2 or TRBV6-3 and TRBJ2-1; 9 bases align to TRBD2. There are 14 residues in the CDR3. Germline V gives CDR1 MNHEY, CDR2 SVGEGT. The junction had 3 bases not matched to a gene; V was cut back by 2 bases and J by 7 bases. In DNA, the CDR3 is TGTGCCAGCAGTTACCGCGGGGGGGTAAATGAGCAGTTCTTC. Its translation: CASSYRGGVNEQFF.

This clonotype was counted only a few times. This CDR3 is CASSPTLAGGVSNEQFF. The CDR3 bases are TGCGCCAGCAGCCCCACCCTAGCGGGAGGAGTTTCCAATGAGCAGTTCTTC. This sequence joins TRBV4-3 and TRBJ2-1; TRBD2 agrees at 11 bases. V shed 4 bases and J 6 bases; nucleotides not matched to a gene: 11. This CDR3 has 17 residues. Per germline, CDR1 LGHNA and CDR2 YSLEER.

This clonotype was counted only a few times. The chain employs TRBV4-1 and TRBJ2-7; D not certain. This CDR3 contains 14 residues. Germline lookup yields CDR1 MGHRA and CDR2 YSYEKL. V lost 0 bases to trimming and J lost 2 bases, with 8 bases between them. The CDR3 DNA sequence: TGCGCCAGCAGCCAAGAGGTTGTCACCTACGAGCAGTACTTC. This codes for CASSQEVVTYEQYF.

This clonotype came up many times. The chain recombines TRBV6-1 with TRBJ1-2, with no clear D. The CDR3 contains 11 residues. Germline CDR1 reads MNHNS; CDR2 reads SASEGT. The CDR3 sequence: CNSGKDYGYTF. Here the CDR3 DNA reads TGTAACAGTGGGAAGGACTATGGCTACACCTTC.

The chain carries TRBV5-4 and TRBJ2-7, with TRBD2 matching over 12 bases. Germline V gene data show CDR1 as SGHNT and CDR2 as YYREEE (reference sequence). The CDR3 extends over 16 amino acids. Trimming at V came to 4 bases and at J to 0 bases, leaving 5 bases not matched to a gene. CDR3 DNA sequence: TGTGCCAGCAGCAGGGGACTAGCGGGTAGCTCCTACGAGCAGTACTTC. This sequence encodes CASSRGLAGSSYEQYF.

The chain has TRBV19 and TRBJ2-3; the D call may be TRBD1 or TRBD2 (5 bases each). Germline CDR1 is LNHDA and CDR2 is SQIVND (reference sequence). Trimming took off 6 bases at V and 7 bases at J, with 17 bases between the two ends. The CDR3 is 14 amino acids. The CDR3 loop is CASRTGADVYTQYF. For the CDR3, the DNA is TGTGCCAGTAGGACCGGGGCTGACGTTTATACGCAGTATTTT.

The rearrangement links TRBV29-1 to TRBJ1-4, with 7 nucleotides matching TRBD1. The germline V gene encodes CDR1 SQVTM and CDR2 ANQGSEA. V was pared by 1 base and J by 3 bases, with 5 bases of the junction left unmatched. The CDR3 sequence is 15 residues long. CDR3 sequence: CSVEVGDSSNEKLFF. The CDR3 coding sequence is TGCAGCGTTGAAGTAGGGGACAGCTCTAATGAAAAACTGTTTTTT.

This clonotype has only a few counts. The chain uses TRBV6-2 or TRBV6-3 and TRBJ1-2; a weak D match, TRBD1 (6 bases). V dropped 7 bases and J dropped 2 bases, with 11 bases sitting between them. The CDR3 has 13 residues. Germline V CDR1 and CDR2: MNHEY, SVGEGT. CDR3 nucleotides: TGTGCCAGCACCGACGACAGGAACTATGGCTACACCTTC. Translating it yields CASTDDRNYGYTF.

This clonotype was detected a few times. This sequence joins TRBV7-2 and TRBJ2-1; 7 bases are a match to TRBD2. The germline gives CDR1 SGHTA, CDR2 FQGNSA. V trimming: 5 bases; J trimming: 6 bases; junction bases outside the gene matches: 13. The CDR3 is 16 amino acids. The CDR3 here is CASSPSGGRAINEQFF. In DNA, the CDR3 is TGTGCCAGCAGCCCTAGCGGTGGGAGGGCGATCAATGAGCAGTTCTTC.

The CDR3 region is CSARDGGGGAVGELFF. In nucleotides, the CDR3 is TGCAGTGCTAGAGATGGGGGCGGGGGGGCCGTCGGGGAGCTGTTTTTT. The rearrangement uses TRBV20-1 and TRBJ2-2; TRBD2 agrees at 9 bases. V lost 0 bases and J lost 7; bases outside the gene matches: 9. Germline values: CDR1 DFQATT, CDR2 SNEGSKA (reference sequence). CDR3 length: 16 residues.